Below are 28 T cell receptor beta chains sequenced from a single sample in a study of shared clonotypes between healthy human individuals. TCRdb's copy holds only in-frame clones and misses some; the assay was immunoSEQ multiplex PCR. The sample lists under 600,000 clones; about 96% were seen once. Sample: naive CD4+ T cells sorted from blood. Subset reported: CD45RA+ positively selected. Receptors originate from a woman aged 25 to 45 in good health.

The CDR3 nucleotides are TGTGCCAGCAGCCTCCGCCGGGACAGGGGCCACGAGCAGTACTTC. Its translation: CASSLRRDRGHEQYF. The chain couples TRBV7-8 to TRBJ2-7, with 10 bases that match TRBD1. Germline CDR1 SGHVS, CDR2 FQNEAQ. The CDR3 runs 15 residues. J was trimmed by 5 bases and V by 5 bases; bases with no gene match: 9.

The CDR3 nucleotides are TGCGCCAGCAGCTTGGTGTCGGGAGTAACAGTTGAGACCCAGTACTTC. Its protein product is CASSLVSGVTVETQYF. This chain connects TRBV5-1 to TRBJ2-5; D might be TRBD2 (6 bases). V was cut by 0 bases and J by 5 bases, with 17 bases left in between. The V gene's germline CDR1 is SGHRS and CDR2 YFSETQ. This CDR3 spans 16 amino acids. Variable domain in full (rest from reference TRBV5-1 and TRBJ2-5): KAGVTQTPRYLIKTRGQQVTLSCSPISGHRSVSWYQQTPGQGLQFLFEYFSETQRNKGNFPGRFSGRQFSNSRSEMNVSTLELGDSALYLCASSLVSGVTVETQYFGPGTRLLVL.

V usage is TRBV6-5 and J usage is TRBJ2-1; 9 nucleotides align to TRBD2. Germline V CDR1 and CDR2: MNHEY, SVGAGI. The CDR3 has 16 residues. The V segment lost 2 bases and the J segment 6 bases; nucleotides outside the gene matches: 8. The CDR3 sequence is CASSYQSGLASNEQFF. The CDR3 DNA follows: TGTGCCAGCAGTTACCAGTCGGGACTAGCTTCCAATGAGCAGTTCTTC.

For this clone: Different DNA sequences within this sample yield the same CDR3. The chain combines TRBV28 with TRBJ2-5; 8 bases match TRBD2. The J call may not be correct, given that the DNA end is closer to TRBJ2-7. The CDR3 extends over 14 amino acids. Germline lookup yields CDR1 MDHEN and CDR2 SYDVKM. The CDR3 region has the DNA TGTGCCAGCAGTTTGGGCGGGGGGACCTACGAGCAGTACTTC. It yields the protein CASSLGGGTYEQYF.

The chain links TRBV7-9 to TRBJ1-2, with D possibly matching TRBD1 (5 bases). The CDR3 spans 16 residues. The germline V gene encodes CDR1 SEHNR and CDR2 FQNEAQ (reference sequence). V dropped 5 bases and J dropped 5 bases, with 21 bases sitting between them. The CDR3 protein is CASSITGVTGSYGYTF. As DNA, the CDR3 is TGTGCCAGCAGCATTACGGGGGTCACAGGTTCTTATGGCTACACCTTC.

CDR3 bases: TGTGCCAGCTCACCAGAGTGGGGGCTCACTGAAGCTTTCTTT. As protein: CASSPEWGLTEAFF. The chain recombines TRBV18 with TRBJ1-1, with a possible D match to TRBD1 (6 bases). The V gene's germline CDR1 is KGHSH and CDR2 LQKENI. The ends were cut back, 2 bases at V and 4 bases at J, with 11 bases in the middle. The CDR3 is 14 residues long.

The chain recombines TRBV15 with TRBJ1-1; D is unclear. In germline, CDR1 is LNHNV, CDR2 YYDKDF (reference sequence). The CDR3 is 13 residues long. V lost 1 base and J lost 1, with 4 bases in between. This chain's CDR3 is CATSRVKNTEAFF. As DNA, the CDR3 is TGTGCCACCAGCAGAGTGAAGAACACTGAAGCTTTCTTT. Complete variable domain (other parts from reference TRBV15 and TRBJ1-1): DAMVIQNPRYQVTQFGKPVTLSCSQTLNHNVMYWYQQKSSQAPKLLFHYYDKDFNNEADTPDNFQSRRPNTSFCFLDIRSPGLGDTAMYLCATSRVKNTEAFFGQGTRLTVV.

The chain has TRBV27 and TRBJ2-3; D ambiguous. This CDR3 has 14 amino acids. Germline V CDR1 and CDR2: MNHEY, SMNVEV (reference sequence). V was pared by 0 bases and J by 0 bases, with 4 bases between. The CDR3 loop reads CASSLSTSTDTQYF. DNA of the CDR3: TGTGCCAGCAGTTTATCGACTAGCACAGATACGCAGTATTTT.

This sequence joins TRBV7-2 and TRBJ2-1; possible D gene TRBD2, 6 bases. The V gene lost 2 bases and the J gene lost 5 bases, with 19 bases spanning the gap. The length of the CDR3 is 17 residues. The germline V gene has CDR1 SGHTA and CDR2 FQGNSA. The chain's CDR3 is CASSLSPIGLYDNEQFF. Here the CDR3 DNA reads TGTGCCAGCAGCTTAAGCCCTATTGGACTATACGACAATGAGCAGTTCTTC.

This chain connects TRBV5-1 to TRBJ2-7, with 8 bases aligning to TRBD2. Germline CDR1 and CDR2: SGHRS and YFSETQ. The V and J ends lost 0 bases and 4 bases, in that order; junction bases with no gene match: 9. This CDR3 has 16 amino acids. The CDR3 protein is CASSLASREGTYEQYF. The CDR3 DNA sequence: TGCGCCAGCAGCTTGGCTTCCCGGGAGGGGACTTACGAGCAGTACTTC.

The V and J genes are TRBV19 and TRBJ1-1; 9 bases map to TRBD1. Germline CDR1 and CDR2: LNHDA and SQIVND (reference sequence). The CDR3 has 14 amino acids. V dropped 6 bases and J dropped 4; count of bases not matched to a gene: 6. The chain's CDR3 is CASRLQGARTEAFF. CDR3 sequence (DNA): TGTGCCAGTAGGCTACAGGGGGCCCGCACTGAAGCTTTCTTT.

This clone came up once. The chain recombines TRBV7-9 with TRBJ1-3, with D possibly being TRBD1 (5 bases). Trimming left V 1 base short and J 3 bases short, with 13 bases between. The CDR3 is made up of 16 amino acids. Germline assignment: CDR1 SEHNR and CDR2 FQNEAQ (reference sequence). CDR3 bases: TGTGCCAGCAGCTTAGACGGGGGGTCGAATGGAAACACCATATATTTT. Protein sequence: CASSLDGGSNGNTIYF.

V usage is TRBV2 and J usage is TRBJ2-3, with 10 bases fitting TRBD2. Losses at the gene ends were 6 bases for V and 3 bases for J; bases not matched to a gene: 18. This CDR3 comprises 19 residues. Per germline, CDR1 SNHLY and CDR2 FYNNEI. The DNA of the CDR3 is TGTGCCAGCAGAGGAGACCAGGGTGGGAGCGGGAGGGCAACAGATACGCAGTATTTT. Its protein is CASRGDQGGSGRATDTQYF.

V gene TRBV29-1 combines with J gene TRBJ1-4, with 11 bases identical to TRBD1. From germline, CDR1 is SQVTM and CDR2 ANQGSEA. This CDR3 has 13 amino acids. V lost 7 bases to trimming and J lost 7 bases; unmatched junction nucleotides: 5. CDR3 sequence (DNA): TGCAGCGCGGGGACAGGGGGATCTGAAAAACTGTTTTTT. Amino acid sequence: CSAGTGGSEKLFF.

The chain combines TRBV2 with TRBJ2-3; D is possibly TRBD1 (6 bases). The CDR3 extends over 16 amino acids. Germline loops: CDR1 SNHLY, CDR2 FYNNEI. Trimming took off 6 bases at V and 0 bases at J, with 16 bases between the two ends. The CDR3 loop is CASRGAVGPSTDTQYF. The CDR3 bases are TGTGCCAGCAGGGGGGCAGTGGGTCCAAGCACAGATACGCAGTATTTT.

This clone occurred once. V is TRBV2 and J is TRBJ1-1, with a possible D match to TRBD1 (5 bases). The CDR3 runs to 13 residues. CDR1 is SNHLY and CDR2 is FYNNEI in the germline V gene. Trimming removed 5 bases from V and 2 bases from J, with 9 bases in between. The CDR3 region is CASSSQGNTEAFF. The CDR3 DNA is TGTGCCAGCAGTAGTCAGGGTAACACTGAAGCTTTCTTT.

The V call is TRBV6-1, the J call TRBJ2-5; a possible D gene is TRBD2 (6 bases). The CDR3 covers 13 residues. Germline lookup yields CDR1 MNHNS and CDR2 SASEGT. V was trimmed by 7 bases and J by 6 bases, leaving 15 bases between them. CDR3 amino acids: CASKEGSGQTQYF. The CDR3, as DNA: TGTGCCAGCAAGGAGGGGAGCGGGCAGACCCAGTACTTC.

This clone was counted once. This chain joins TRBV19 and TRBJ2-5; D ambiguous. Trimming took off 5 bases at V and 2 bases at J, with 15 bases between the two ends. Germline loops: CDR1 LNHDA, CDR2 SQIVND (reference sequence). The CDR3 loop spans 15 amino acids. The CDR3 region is CASSPRKVGQETQYF. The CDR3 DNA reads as TGTGCCAGTAGTCCCCGGAAGGTCGGACAAGAGACCCAGTACTTC.

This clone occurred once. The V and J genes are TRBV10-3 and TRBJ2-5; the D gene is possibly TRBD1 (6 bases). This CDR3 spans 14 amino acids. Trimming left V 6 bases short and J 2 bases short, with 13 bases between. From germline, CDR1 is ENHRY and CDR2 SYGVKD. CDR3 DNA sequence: TGTGCCATCAGCGCGCAGACAGGTCAAGAGACCCAGTACTTC. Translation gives CAISAQTGQETQYF.

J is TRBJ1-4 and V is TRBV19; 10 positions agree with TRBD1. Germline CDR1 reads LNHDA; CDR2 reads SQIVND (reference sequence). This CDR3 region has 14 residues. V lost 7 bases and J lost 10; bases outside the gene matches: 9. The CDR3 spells CASKTTGGFGKLFF. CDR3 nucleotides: TGTGCCAGTAAAACGACAGGGGGCTTCGGAAAACTGTTTTTT.

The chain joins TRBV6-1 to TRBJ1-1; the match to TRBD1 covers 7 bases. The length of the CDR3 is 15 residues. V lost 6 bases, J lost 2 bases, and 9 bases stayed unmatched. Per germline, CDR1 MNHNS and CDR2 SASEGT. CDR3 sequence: CASREIDRVNTEAFF. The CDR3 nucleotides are TGTGCCAGCAGGGAAATAGACAGGGTTAACACTGAAGCTTTCTTT.

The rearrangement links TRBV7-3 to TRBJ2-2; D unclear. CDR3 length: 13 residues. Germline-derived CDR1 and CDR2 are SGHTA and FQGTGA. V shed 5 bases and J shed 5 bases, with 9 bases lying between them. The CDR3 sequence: CASSHGSTGELFF. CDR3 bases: TGTGCCAGCAGCCACGGGTCGACCGGGGAGCTGTTTTTT. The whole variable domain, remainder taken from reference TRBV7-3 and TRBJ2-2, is GAGVSQTPSNKVTEKGKYVELRCDPISGHTALYWYRQSLGQGPEFLIYFQGTGAADDSGLPNDRFFAVRPEGSVSTLKIQRTERGDSAVYLCASSHGSTGELFFGEGSRLTVL.

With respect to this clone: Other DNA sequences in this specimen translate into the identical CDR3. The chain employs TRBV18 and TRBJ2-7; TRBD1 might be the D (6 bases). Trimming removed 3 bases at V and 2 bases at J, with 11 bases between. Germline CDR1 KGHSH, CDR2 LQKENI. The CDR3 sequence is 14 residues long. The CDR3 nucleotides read TGTGCCAGCTCACCGGGACAAGGGACCTACGAGCAGTACTTC. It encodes CASSPGQGTYEQYF.

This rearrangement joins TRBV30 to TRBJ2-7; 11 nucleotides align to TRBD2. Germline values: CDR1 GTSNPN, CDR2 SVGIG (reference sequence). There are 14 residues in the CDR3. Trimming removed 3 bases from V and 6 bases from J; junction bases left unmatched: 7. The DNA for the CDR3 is TGTGCCTGGAGCGGTTGGCTAGCGGGAGGCGAGCAGTACTTC. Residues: CAWSGWLAGGEQYF.

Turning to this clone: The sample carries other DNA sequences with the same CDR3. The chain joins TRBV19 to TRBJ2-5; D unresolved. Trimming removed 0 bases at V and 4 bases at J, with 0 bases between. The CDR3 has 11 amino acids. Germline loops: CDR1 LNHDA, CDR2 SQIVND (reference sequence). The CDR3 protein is CASSIEETQYF. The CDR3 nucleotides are TGTGCCAGTAGTATAGAAGAGACCCAGTACTTC. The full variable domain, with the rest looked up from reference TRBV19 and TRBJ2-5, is DGGITQSPKYLFRKEGQNVTLSCEQNLNHDAMYWYRQDPGQGLRLIYYSQIVNDFQKGDIAEGYSVSREKKESFPLTVTSAQKNPTAFYLCASSIEETQYFGPGTRLLVL.

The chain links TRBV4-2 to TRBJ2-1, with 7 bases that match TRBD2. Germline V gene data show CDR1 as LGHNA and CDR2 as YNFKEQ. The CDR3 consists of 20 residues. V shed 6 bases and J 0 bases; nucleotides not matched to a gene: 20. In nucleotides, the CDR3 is TGTGCCAGCAGTTCTAATCCGACTAGCCCGAGCGCTCGCTCCTACAATGAGCAGTTCTTC. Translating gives CASSSNPTSPSARSYNEQFF.

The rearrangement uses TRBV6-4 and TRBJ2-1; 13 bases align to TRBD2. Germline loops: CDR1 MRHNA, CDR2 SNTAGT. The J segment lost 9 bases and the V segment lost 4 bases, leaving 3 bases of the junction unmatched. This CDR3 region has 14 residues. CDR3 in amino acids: CASSGTSGSLEQFF. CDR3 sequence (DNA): TGTGCCAGCAGTGGGACTAGCGGGAGCCTTGAGCAGTTCTTC.

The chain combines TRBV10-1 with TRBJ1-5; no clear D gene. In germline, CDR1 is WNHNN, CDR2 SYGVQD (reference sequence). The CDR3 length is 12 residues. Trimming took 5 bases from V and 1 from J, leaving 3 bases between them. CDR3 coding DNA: TGCGCCAGCAGTATCAGCAATCAGCCCCAGCATTTT. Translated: CASSISNQPQHF.